The 10 T cell receptor beta chains reported below all come from one sample, sequenced in a study of T cell repertoires in cytomegalovirus infection. TCRdb re-called the reads through MiXCR, storing one row per CDR3 protein. This sample has about 130,000 distinct CDR3 sequences, with less than 9.5% found just once. Sequencing was carried out using PBMCs. Source of these receptors: a human donor in good health (CMV status not recorded). Some clones in this sample may be carry-over from other donors' samples.

This chain joins TRBV18 and TRBJ1-1; D gene uncertain. Germline CDR1 is KGHSH and CDR2 is LQKENI. Trimming shortened V by 1 base and J by 2 bases, and 17 bases separated the two germline ends. The CDR3 runs 17 residues. The CDR3 region is CASSPRPAPEKNTEAFF. CDR3 sequence (DNA): TGTGCCAGCTCACCACGCCCGGCCCCGGAAAAAAACACTGAAGCTTTCTTT.

This clonotype showed up many times. V gene TRBV7-2 combines with J gene TRBJ2-1; TRBD2 matches 11 bases. The CDR3 runs 13 residues. Germline values: CDR1 SGHTA, CDR2 FQGNSA. The trim removed 1 base at V and 14 bases at J, leaving 4 bases unmatched. The CDR3 coding sequence is TGTGCCAGCAGCTTAGACCTAGCGGGGGGAGAGTTCTTC. Its translation: CASSLDLAGGEFF.

A word on this clonotype: A much more abundant neighbour one base away suggests this may be a read error. This chain links TRBV6-6 with TRBJ1-1, with D possibly being TRBD1 (5 bases). Germline V gene lookup returns CDR1 MNHNY and CDR2 SVGAGI (reference sequence). This CDR3 comprises 15 residues. The V end lost 10 bases, the J end lost 1 base, and 19 bases lay between the germline ends. CDR3 sequence reads: CANIPGGGANTEAFF. CDR3 coding DNA: TGTGCCAACATCCCGGGGGGGGGTGCGAACACTGAAGCTTTCTTT.

There are many counts of this clonotype. The chain recombines TRBV2 with TRBJ2-3; 9 nucleotides line up with TRBD2. CDR1 is SNHLY and CDR2 is FYNNEI in the germline V gene. The CDR3 contains 15 residues. Trimming cost V 5 bases and J 4 bases; bases outside gene matches: 7. As DNA, the CDR3 is TGTGCCAGCAGTTGGGGCGGGGGGGCTCCAGATACGCAGTATTTT. This translates into CASSWGGGAPDTQYF. Full variable domain (rest looked up from reference TRBV2 and TRBJ2-3): EPEVTQTPSHQVTQMGQEVILRCVPISNHLYFYWYRQILGQKVEFLVSFYNNEISEKSEIFDDQFSVERPDGSNFTLKIRSTKLEDSAMYFCASSWGGGAPDTQYFGPGTRLTVL.

This clonotype was observed many times. The chain has TRBV2 and TRBJ2-7; 13 bases align to TRBD2. V shed 5 bases, J shed 4 bases, and the junction held 5 bases outside the gene matches. Germline CDR1 is SNHLY and CDR2 is FYNNEI. CDR3 length: 15 amino acids. The CDR3 spells CASSRTSGGAYEQYF. CDR3 DNA sequence: TGTGCCAGCAGTCGAACTAGCGGGGGGGCTTACGAGCAGTACTTC.

This sequence joins TRBV5-1 and TRBJ1-5, with unresolved D. Deletions cut 5 bases from V and 5 bases from J, with 11 bases between. Germline lookup yields CDR1 SGHRS and CDR2 YFSETQ. This CDR3 is 13 amino acids long. The CDR3 coding sequence is TGCGCCAGCAGTGTTATGCCCGATCAGCCCCAGCATTTT. Translated, it gives CASSVMPDQPQHF.

This clonotype was observed a few times. The rearrangement uses TRBV5-1 and TRBJ2-5, with D uncertain. The V and J ends lost 0 bases and 5 bases respectively, with 11 bases between them. The CDR3 length is 14 residues. The germline gives CDR1 SGHRS, CDR2 YFSETQ. Here the CDR3 reads CASSLASPRETQYF. CDR3 sequence (DNA): TGCGCCAGCAGCTTGGCGAGCCCTCGGGAGACCCAGTACTTC.

Ten or more counts support this clonotype. The V call is TRBV7-2, the J call TRBJ2-5, with a possible D match to TRBD1 (6 bases). The germline V and J ends were trimmed by 5 bases and 2 bases, with 12 bases remaining between them. Germline V lookup: CDR1 SGHTA, CDR2 FQGNSA. CDR3 length equals 14 residues. The CDR3 spells CASSPLTGQETQYF. The CDR3 DNA follows: TGTGCCAGCAGCCCCTTGACAGGACAAGAGACCCAGTACTTC.

This clonotype was seen repeatedly, ten times or more. The rearrangement joins TRBV7-6 to TRBJ2-1; TRBD2 is a possible D gene (6 bases). V gave up 3 bases and J gave up 5 bases, with 11 bases separating them. The germline CDR1 and CDR2 sequences are SGHVS and FNYEAQ. The CDR3 covers 14 residues. CDR3 DNA sequence: TGTGCCAGCAGCTTCCCCGGGGGAAACAATGAGCAGTTCTTC. Translating gives CASSFPGGNNEQFF.

This clonotype was seen ten or more times. This rearrangement joins TRBV7-2 to TRBJ1-5; D possibly corresponds to TRBD1 (5 bases). V lost 2 bases and J lost 1, with 9 bases in between. Per the germline V gene, CDR1 is SGHTA and CDR2 is FQGNSA. CDR3 size: 15 residues. CDR3 region: CASSLWGRSNQPQHF. The CDR3 nucleotides read TGTGCCAGCAGCTTATGGGGGAGGAGCAATCAGCCCCAGCATTTT.